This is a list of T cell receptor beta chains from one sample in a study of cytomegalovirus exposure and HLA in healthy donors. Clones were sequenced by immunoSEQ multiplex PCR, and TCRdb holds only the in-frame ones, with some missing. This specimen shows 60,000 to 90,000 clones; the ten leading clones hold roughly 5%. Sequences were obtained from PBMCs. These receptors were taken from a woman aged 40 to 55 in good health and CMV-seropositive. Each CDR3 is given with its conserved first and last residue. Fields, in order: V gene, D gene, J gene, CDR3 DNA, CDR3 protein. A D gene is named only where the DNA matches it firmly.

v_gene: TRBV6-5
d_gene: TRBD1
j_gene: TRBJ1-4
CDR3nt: TGTGCCAGCAGCGACAGGGGAACTAATGAAAAACTGTTTTTT
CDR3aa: CASSDRGTNEKLFF

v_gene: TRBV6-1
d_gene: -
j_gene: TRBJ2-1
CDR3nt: TGTGCCAGTTCGACAGCGAAGGGATCCTACAATGAGCAGTTCTTC
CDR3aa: CASSTAKGSYNEQFF

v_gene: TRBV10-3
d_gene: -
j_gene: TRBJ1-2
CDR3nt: TGTGCCACCTACTTCAGTGGGTTCGTGCGGGGCCAGAGCGGCTACACCTTC
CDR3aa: CATYFSGFVRGQSGYTF

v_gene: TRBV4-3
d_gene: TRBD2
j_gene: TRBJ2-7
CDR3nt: TGCGCCAGCAGCCAATTAAGCGGGGGGTCCTCCTACGAGCAGTACTTC
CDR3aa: CASSQLSGGSSYEQYF

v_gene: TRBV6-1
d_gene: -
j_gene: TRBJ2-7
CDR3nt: TGTGCCAGCACTCCTTCGGTGGTCGAGCAGTACTTC
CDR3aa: CASTPSVVEQYF

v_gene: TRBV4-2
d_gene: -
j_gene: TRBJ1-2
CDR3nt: TGTGCCAGCAGCCTATCGCCCGGTCATATGGGCTACACCTTC
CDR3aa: CASSLSPGHMGYTF

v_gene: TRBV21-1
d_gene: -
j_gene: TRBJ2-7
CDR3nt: TGTGCCTCTAAGGGACTAGCGGAACCCTACGAGCAGTACTTC
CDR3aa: CASKGLAEPYEQYF

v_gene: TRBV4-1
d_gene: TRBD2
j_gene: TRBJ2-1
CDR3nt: TGCGCCAGCAGCCGACTAGCGGGGGGCTTAAATGAGCAGTTCTTC
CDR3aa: CASSRLAGGLNEQFF

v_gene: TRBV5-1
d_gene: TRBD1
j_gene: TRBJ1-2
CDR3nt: TGCGCCAGCAGCTTGGATACGACAGGGAATTCTGGCTACACCTTC
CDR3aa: CASSLDTTGNSGYTF

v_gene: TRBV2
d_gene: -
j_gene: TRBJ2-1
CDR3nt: TGTGCCAGCAGTGAATCGGGGAATGAGTCCTACAATGAGCAGTTCTTC
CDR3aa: CASSESGNESYNEQFF

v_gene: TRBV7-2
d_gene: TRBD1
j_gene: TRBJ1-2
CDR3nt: TGTGCCAGCAGCGCCCGGACAGGGGGCACTCTTGGCTACACCTTC
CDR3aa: CASSARTGGTLGYTF

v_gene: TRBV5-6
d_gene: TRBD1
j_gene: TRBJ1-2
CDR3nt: TGTGCCAGCAGCTTGTCCTCCAGGGGGAATAGCTATGGCTACACCTTC
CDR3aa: CASSLSSRGNSYGYTF

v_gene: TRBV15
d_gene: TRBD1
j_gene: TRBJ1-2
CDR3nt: TGTGCCACCAGCAAGGACAGGGTGGACTATGGCTACACCTTC
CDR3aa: CATSKDRVDYGYTF

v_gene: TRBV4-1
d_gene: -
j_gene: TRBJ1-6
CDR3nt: TGCGCCAGCAGCCCCTGGGGGACAAGGGAAACAAATTCACCCCTCCACTTT
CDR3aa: CASSPWGTRETNSPLHF

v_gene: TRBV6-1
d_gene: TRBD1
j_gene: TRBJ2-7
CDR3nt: TGTGCCAGCAGAGGGACAGTCTACGAGCAGTACTTC
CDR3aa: CASRGTVYEQYF

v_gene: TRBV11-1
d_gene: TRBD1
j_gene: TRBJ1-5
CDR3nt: TGTGCCAGCAGCTTAGCGACAGGGACACCTCACCCCCAGCATTTT
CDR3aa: CASSLATGTPHPQHF

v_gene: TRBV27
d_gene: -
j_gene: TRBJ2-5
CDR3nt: TGTGCCAGCAGTCATACCACTCAGGACAGCCTCCAAGAGACCCAGTACTTC
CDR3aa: CASSHTTQDSLQETQYF

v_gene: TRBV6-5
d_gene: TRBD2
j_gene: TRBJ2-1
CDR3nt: TGTGCCAGCAGTTTAAACCCGGGAGGGCCTTACGAGCAGTTCTTC
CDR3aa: CASSLNPGGPYEQFF

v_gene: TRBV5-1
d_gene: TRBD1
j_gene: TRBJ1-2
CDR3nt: TGCGCCAGCAGCTCTGGGCACAGGGGAGATGGCTACACCTTC
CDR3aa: CASSSGHRGDGYTF

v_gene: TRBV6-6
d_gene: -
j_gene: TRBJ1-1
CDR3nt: TGTGCCAGCAGGTCAGGCTCGGCCACTGAAGCTTTCTTT
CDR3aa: CASRSGSATEAFF

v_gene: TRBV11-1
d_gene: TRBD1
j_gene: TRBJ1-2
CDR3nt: TGTGCCAGCAGCTCGGGACAGGGGTATGGCTACACCTTC
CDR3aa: CASSSGQGYGYTF

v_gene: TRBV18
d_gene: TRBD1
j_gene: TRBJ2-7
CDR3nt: TGTGCCAGCTCACCCAACCCGGGACAGGGGTCCCACGAGCAGTACTTC
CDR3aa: CASSPNPGQGSHEQYF

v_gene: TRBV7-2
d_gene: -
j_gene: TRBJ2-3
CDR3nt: TGTGCCAGCAGCAAGATAGCTGCAGATACGCAGTATTTT
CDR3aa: CASSKIAADTQYF

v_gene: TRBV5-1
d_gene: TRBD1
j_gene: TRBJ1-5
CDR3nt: TGCGCCAGCAGCTTGGCAGGGGGGTTCAATCAGCCCCAGCATTTT
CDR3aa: CASSLAGGFNQPQHF

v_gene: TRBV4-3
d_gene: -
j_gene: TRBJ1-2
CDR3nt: TGCGCCAGCAGCCAGTACGAGCAGGAATATGGCTACACCTTC
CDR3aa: CASSQYEQEYGYTF

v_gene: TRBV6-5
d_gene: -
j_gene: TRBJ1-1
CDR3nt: TGTGCCAGCAGTTACGCGGGGGGCACTGAAGCTTTCTTT
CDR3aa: CASSYAGGTEAFF

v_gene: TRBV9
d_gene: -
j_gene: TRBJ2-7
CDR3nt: TGTGCCAGCAGCGTAGCTACCAACTACGAGCAGTACTTC
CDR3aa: CASSVATNYEQYF

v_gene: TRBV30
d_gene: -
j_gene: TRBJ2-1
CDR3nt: TGTGCCTGGAGCTCGAATGAGCAGTTCTTC
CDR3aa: CAWSSNEQFF

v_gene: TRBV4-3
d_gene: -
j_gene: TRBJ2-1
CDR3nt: TGCGCCAGCAGTGGAGGTGGGAGCCGGACCTCCTACAATGAGCAGTTCTTC
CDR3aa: CASSGGGSRTSYNEQFF

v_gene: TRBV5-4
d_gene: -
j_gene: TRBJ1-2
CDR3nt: TGTGCCAGCAGCTTGTTTTCTACAGATCCTAACTATGGCTACACCTTC
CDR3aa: CASSLFSTDPNYGYTF

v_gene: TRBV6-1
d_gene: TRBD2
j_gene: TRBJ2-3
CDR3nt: TGTGCCAGCAGTGAGTATCTTACTAGCGTGAGCACAGATACGCAGTATTTT
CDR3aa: CASSEYLTSVSTDTQYF